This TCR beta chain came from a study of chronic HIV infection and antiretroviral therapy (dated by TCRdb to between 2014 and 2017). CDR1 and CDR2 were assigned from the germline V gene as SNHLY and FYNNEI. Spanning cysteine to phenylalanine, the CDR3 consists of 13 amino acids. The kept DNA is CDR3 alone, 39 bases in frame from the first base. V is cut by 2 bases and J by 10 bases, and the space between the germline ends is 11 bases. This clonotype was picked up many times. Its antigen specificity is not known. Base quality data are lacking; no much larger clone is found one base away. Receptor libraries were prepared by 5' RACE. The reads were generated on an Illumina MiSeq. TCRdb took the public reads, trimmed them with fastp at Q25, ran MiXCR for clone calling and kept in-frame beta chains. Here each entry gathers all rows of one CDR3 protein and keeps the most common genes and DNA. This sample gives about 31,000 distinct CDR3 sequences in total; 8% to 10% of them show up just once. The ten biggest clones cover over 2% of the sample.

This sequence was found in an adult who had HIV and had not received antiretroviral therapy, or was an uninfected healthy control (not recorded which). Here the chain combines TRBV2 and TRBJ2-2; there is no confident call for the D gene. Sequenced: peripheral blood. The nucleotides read TGTGCCAGCAGTGAACCCAGCCACCTGGAGCTGTTTTTT. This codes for CASSEPSHLELFF.